This passage covers 5 T cell receptor beta chains from one sample sequenced in a study of metastatic and nonmetastatic thyroid tumors. MiXCR re-clonotyped the PCR reads for TCRdb. The repertoire includes about 35,000 clones, about 29% of them detected once, and 7.8% sits in the top ten. Among the patients, none had received any treatment before thyroid surgery. The sequencing sample was made of blood. The receptors here all came from a female donor with papillary thyroid cancer or a benign thyroid nodule (not recorded which). Some clones in this sample may be carry-over from other donors' samples.

Note on this clone: This clone may be a read error of a much larger clone one base away. The chain is built from TRBV27 and TRBJ1-2; D is unresolved. The CDR3 extends over 13 amino acids. CDR1 is MNHEY and CDR2 is SMNVEV in the germline V gene (reference sequence). The V end lost 2 bases, the J end lost 7 bases, and 11 bases lay between the germline ends. The CDR3 nucleotides are TGTGCCAGCAGTTTAGAGGAGAGAAGTGGCTACACCTTC. Protein product: CASSLEERSGYTF.

The chain uses TRBV20-1 and TRBJ2-7, with TRBD1 identical over 7 bases. Germline V CDR1 and CDR2: DFQATT, SNEGSKA (reference sequence). CDR3 length: 12 residues. With V trimmed by 8 bases and J by 4 bases, 8 bases remained unmatched. This CDR3 reads CSSKGTEYEQYF. In DNA, the CDR3 is TGCAGTAGCAAGGGGACAGAATACGAGCAGTACTTC.

This clone was recorded many times. The chain has TRBV15 and TRBJ2-7; D uncertain. Per germline, CDR1 LNHNV and CDR2 YYDKDF (reference sequence). The V gene lost 0 bases and the J gene lost 4 bases, with 16 bases spanning the gap. The CDR3 is 16 amino acids. The CDR3 region is CATSRDYSTAKYEQYF. For the CDR3, the DNA is TGTGCCACCAGCAGAGATTACTCAACGGCCAAATACGAGCAGTACTTC.

As regards this clone: One end of the junction does not line up with germline, which may come from a read error. The V and J genes are TRBV20-1 and TRBJ2-7, with 9 nucleotides matching TRBD2. This CDR3 is built from 13 residues. The germline V gene has CDR1 DFQATT and CDR2 SNEGSKA (reference sequence). DNA for the CDR3: TGCAGTGCTACTAGCGGGGAAGACTACGAGCGGTACTTC. Protein product: CSATSGEDYERYF.

This clone occurred many times. The chain carries TRBV5-6 and TRBJ1-1; D not certain. The germline V gene has CDR1 SGHDT and CDR2 YYEEEE. V was pared by 4 bases and J by 11 bases, with 15 bases between. The CDR3 runs to 12 residues. This CDR3 reads CASSLGLGSAFF. Here the CDR3 DNA reads TGTGCCAGCAGCCTGGGTTTGGGCTCGGCTTTCTTT.